This paragraph reports one T cell receptor beta chain. The sample holds many counts of this clonotype. Its antigen is unknown. Per-nucleotide qualities are absent, and no much larger clonotype sits a single base away. These data come from a study of tumor-infiltrating lymphocytes in oesophageal squamous cell carcinoma (dated by TCRdb to about 2016). Libraries came from PCR. The listed sequencing device is Illumina HiSeq 2000. Clones were called with MiXCR by TCRdb after fastp trimmed the public reads at Q25, and only in-frame beta chains were retained. Identical CDR3 protein sequences are pooled into one entry, listed with their most common genes and DNA. The sample includes around 12,000 distinct CDR3 sequences, with under 60% observed a single time. The ten largest clonotypes hold 9% to 13% of the sample. Sequenced input: blood. The sequence came from a female donor with esophageal squamous cell carcinoma.

This receptor carries the CDR3 CASSPYRESSRDANGYTF. The nucleotides read TGTGCCAGCTCACCTTACCGGGAGAGTAGCCGGGACGCGAATGGCTACACCTTC. The chain uses TRBV18 and TRBJ1-2; perhaps TRBD1 is the D gene, with 5 bases matching. The V end loses 3 bases and the J end loses 6 bases, and a stretch of 26 bases separates them. From a lookup of the germline V gene, CDR1 and CDR2 are KGHSH and LQKENI. The CDR3 covers 18 residues, taking in both the cysteine and the phenylalanine. The read is trimmed to its CDR3 DNA, 54 bases read in frame from base 1.